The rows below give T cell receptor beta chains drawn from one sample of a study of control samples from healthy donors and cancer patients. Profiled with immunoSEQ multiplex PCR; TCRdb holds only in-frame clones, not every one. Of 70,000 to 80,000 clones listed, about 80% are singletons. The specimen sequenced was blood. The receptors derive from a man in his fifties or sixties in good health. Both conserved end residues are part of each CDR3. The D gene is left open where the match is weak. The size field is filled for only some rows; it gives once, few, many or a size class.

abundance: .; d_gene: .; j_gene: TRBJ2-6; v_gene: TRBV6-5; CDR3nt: TGTGCCAGCAGCTCTGGTGCCTCTGGGGCCAACGTCCTGACTTTC; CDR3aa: CASSSGASGANVLTF
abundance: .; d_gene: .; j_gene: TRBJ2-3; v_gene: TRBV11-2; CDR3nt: TGTGCCAGCAGCTTAAACCGACTGGCAGATACGCAGTATTTT; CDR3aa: CASSLNRLADTQYF
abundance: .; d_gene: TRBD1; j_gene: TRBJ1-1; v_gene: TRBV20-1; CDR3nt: TGCAGTGCTAGTACAGGGGGCTCGGGGGTCACTGAAGCTTTCTTT; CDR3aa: CSASTGGSGVTEAFF
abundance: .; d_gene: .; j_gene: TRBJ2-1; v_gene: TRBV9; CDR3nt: TGTGCCAGCAGCGAGGGCCCGACGGTCGATGAGCAGTTCTTC; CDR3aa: CASSEGPTVDEQFF
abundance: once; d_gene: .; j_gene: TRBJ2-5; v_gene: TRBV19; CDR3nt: TGTGCCAGTGGAGGGACGGTGAGCATAGAAGAGACCCAGTACTTC; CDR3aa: CASGGTVSIEETQYF
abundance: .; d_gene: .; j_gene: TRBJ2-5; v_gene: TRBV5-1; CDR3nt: TGCGCCAGCAGCTTGGCGTACACGGGGCAAGGGGAGACCCAGTACTTC; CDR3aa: CASSLAYTGQGETQYF
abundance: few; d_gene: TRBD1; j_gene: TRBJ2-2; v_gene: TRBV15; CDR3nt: TGTGCCGCACTAGGGGTTAGACAGGGCGACACCGGGGAGCTGTTTTTT; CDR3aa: CAALGVRQGDTGELFF
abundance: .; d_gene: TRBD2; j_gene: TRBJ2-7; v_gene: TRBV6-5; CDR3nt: TGTGCCAGCACCACTAGCGGGAGGAGGGAGCAGTACTTC; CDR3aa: CASTTSGRREQYF
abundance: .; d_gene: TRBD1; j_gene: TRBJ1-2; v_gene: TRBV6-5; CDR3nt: TGTGCCAGCAGTCCCCGACAGGGTTTAAACTATGGCTACACCTTC; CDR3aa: CASSPRQGLNYGYTF
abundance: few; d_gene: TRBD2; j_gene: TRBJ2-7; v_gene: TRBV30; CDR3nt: TGTGCCTGGAGCCTAGCGGTATACGAGCAGTACTTC; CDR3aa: CAWSLAVYEQYF
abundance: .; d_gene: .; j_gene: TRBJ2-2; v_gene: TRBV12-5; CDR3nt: TGTGCTAGTGGTTTTGTCAGCGGTGGCGGGGAGCTGTTTTTT; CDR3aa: CASGFVSGGGELFF
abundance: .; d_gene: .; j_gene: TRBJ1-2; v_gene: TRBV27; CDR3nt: TGTGCCAGCAGTTCGCAGGGCTTGGGCTACACCTTC; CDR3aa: CASSSQGLGYTF
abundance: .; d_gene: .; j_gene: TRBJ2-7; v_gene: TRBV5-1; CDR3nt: TGCGCCAGCAGCTTAATGGTGAGCTCCTACGAGCAGTACTTC; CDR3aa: CASSLMVSSYEQYF
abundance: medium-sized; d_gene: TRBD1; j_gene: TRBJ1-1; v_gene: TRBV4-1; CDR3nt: TGCGCCAGCAGCCTAACGGGGGACAGCGCCTGGGCTTTCTTT; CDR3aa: CASSLTGDSAWAFF
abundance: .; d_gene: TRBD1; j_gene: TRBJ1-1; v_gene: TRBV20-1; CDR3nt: TGCAGTGCTAGTTTCGGACAGGGGGGAACTGAAGCTTTCTTT; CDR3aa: CSASFGQGGTEAFF
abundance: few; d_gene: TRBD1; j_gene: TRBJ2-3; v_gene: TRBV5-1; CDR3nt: TGCGCCAGCAGCTTAGGACAGGGGGGGACATTTATGGATTCAGATACGCAGTATTTT; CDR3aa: CASSLGQGGTFMDSDTQYF
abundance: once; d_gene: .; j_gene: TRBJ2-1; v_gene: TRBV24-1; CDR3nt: TGTGCCACCAGTGATTTGCGGGGGGCGGCCTACAATGAGCAGTTCTTC; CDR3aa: CATSDLRGAAYNEQFF
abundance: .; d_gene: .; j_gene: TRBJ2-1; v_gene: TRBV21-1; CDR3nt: TGTGCCAGCAGCAAATTCGGACACGAGACGGGTATCTCCTACAATGAGCAGTTCTTC; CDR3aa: CASSKFGHETGISYNEQFF
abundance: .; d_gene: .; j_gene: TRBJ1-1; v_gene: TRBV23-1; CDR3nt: TGCGCCAGCAGTCAGTTGACTCAGGGGCGACGAGCTGAAGCTTTCTTT; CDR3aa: CASSQLTQGRRAEAFF
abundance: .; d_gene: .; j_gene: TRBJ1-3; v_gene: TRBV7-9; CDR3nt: TGTGCCAGCAGCTTAGTTCAAGGCCCAGGGGACACCATATATTTT; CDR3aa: CASSLVQGPGDTIYF
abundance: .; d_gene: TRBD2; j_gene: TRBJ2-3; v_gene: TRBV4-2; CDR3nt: TGTGCCAGCAGCTCCGCTAGCGGGATAGGAGATACGCAGTATTTT; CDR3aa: CASSSASGIGDTQYF
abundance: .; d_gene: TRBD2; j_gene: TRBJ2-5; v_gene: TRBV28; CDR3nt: TGTGCCAGCAGCTCGGTGGGGGGGGAAGAGACCCAGTACTTC; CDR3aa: CASSSVGGEETQYF
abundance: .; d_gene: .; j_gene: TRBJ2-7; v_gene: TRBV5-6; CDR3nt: TGTGCCAGCAGCCGACCGGGACAAGGGACTGAGCAGTACTTC; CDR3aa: CASSRPGQGTEQYF
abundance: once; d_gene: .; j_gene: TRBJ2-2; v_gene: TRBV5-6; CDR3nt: TGTGCCAGCAGCTTGGCCCTTTGGAGGCGAACCGGCACCGGGGAGCTGTTTTTT; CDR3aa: CASSLALWRRTGTGELFF
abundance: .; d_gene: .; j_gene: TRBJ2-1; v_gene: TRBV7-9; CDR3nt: TGTGCCAGCAGGCCGGTGGGTGGAATGTACAATGAGCAGTTCTTC; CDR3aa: CASRPVGGMYNEQFF
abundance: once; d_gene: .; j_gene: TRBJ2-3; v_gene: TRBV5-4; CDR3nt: TGTGCCAGCAGCTTAGAATCGGGCCATACGCAGTATTTT; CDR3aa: CASSLESGHTQYF
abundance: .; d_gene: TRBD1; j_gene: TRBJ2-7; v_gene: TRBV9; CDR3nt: TGTGCCAGCAGTGAGACAGGGGGCGGGTACGAGCAGTACTTC; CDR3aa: CASSETGGGYEQYF
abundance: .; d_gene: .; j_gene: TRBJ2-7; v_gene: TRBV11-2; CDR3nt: TGTGCCAGCAGCTTTGCCGATTCCTACGAGCAGTACTTC; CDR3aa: CASSFADSYEQYF
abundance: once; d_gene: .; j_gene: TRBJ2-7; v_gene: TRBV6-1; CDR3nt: TGTGCCAGCAGTGAATCAAGGACCTCCTCCGAGCAGTACTTC; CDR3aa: CASSESRTSSEQYF
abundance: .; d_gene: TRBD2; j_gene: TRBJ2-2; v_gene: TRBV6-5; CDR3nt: TGTGCCAGCAGCCTAGCGGGGAACACCGGGGAGCTGTTTTTT; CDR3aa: CASSLAGNTGELFF
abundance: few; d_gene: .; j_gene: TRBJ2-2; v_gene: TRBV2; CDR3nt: TGTGCCAGCAGTGAAGTTCCAGCCAACACCGGGGAGCTGTTTTTT; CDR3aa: CASSEVPANTGELFF
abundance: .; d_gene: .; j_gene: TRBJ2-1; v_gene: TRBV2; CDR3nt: TGTGCCAGCAAGCCCGAGAACAATGAGCAGTTCTTC; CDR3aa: CASKPENNEQFF
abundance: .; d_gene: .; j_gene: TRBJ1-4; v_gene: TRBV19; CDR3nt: TGTGCCAGTAGTACATATTCCGGGACCACACTTCTTAATGAAAAACTGTTTTTT; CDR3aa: CASSTYSGTTLLNEKLFF
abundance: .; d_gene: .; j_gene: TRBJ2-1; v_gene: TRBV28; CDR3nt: TGTGCCAGCAGGGGCCAGGGGGGCCGCTCCTACAATGAGCAGTTCTTC; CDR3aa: CASRGQGGRSYNEQFF
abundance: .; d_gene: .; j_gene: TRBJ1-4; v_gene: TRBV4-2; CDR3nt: TGTGCCAGCAGCCAAGATCTGGTCGTGGAGGCGGTTGAAAAACTGTTTTTT; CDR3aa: CASSQDLVVEAVEKLFF
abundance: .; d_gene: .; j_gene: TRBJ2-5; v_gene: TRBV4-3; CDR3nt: TGCGCCAGCAGCCAACTCACAGGGCCTCAAGAGACCCAGTACTTC; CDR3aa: CASSQLTGPQETQYF
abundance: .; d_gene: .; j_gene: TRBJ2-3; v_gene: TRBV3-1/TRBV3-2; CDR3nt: TGTGCCAGCAGCCACAGGCTAGAGAGCACAGATACGCAGTATTTT; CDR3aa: CASSHRLESTDTQYF
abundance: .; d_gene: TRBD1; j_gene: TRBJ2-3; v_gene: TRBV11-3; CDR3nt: TGTGCCAGCAGCGGGACAGCCATCACAGATACGCAGTATTTT; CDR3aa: CASSGTAITDTQYF
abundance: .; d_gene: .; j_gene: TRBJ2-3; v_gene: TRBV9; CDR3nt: TGTGCCAGCAGCGTAGGTGGCAGACCGACAGATACGCAGTATTTT; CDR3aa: CASSVGGRPTDTQYF
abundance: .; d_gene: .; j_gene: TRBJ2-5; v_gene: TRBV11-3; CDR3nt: TGTGCCAGCGGACACCCGGAGACCCAGTACTTC; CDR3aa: CASGHPETQYF
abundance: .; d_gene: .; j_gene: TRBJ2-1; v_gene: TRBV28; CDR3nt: TGTGCCAGCGGATCTCAGGGGACCTACAATGAGCAGTTCTTC; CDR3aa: CASGSQGTYNEQFF
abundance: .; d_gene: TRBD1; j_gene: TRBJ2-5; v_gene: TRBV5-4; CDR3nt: TGTGCCAGCAGCGCCGGGACAGACCAAGAGACCCAGTACTTC; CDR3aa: CASSAGTDQETQYF
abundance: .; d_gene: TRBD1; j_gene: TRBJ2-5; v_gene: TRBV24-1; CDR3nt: TGTGCCACCAGTGATTTCGCCTCAGGGGGCCGAGAGACCCAGTACTTC; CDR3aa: CATSDFASGGRETQYF
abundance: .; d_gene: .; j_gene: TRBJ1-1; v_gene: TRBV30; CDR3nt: TGTGCCTGGAGGATACAGTTAAACACTGAAGCTTTCTTT; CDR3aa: CAWRIQLNTEAFF
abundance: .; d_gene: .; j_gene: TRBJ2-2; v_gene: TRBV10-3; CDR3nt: TGTGCCTCCAAACCCTGGCCACTGAGGGACTCCGGGGAGCTGTTTTTT; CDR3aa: CASKPWPLRDSGELFF